This is a list of T cell receptor beta chains from one sample in a study of CXCR3-negative and CXCR3-positive naive CD8 T cells. TCRdb re-called the 5' RACE reads; one entry per CDR3 protein, DNA not given. The record lists under 60,000 distinct CDR3 sequences, of which the ten most abundant hold around 0.51%. What was sequenced was naive CXCR3+ CD8+ T cells from blood. The receptors stem from a human donor in good health. Some clones in this sample may be carry-over from other donors' samples. The CDR3 runs from the conserved cysteine through the conserved F or W.

>TRBV3-1|TRBJ1-1
CATAEGFMNTEAFF
>TRBV29-1|TRBJ2-7
CSVGLELGYEQYF
>TRBV29-1|TRBJ2-3
CSVLVADTQYF
>TRBV13|TRBJ1-6
CASSLLRFSSPLHF
>TRBV5-5|TRBJ2-1
CASSLDTREPYNEQFF
>TRBV5-1|TRBJ2-2
CASSLVEKVPGELFF
>TRBV4-2|TRBJ2-1
CASSQGTPVQFF
>TRBV4-2|TRBJ2-7
CASSQEGISYEQYF
>TRBV2|TRBJ2-5
CASSRQGEGETQYF
>TRBV25-1|TRBJ2-4
CASSVGTGGIQYF
>TRBV4-3|TRBJ2-1
CASSQGGSGHNEQFF
>TRBV7-2|TRBJ2-2
CASSLMETGELFF
>TRBV20-1|TRBJ2-7
CSARGGDFYEQYF
>TRBV7-9|TRBJ1-1
CASSTLLDEAFF
>TRBV5-1|TRBJ2-1
CASSEPGTGVLEQFF
>TRBV7-8|TRBJ2-3
CASSSPPGQGAKGDTQYF
>TRBV25-1|TRBJ2-7
CASSDNPGWGLYEQYF
>TRBV20-1|TRBJ2-7
CSATDRGVHEQYF
>TRBV7-8|TRBJ2-3
CASSLVGDTQYF
>TRBV29-1|TRBJ1-1
CSVVGGQVGTEAFF
>TRBV7-3|TRBJ2-6
CASSLTGTIYLRNSGANVLTF
>TRBV7-2|TRBJ2-3
CASSLHPTQYF
>TRBV20-1|TRBJ2-2
CSAITAYANTGELFF
>TRBV7-8|TRBJ2-2
CASSSFDRENIGELFF
>TRBV20-1|TRBJ2-2
CSARGLATNTGELFF
>TRBV5-1|TRBJ1-4
CASSLMEEKLFF
>TRBV2|TRBJ1-1
CASTNWDTEAFF
>TRBV4-2|TRBJ1-1
CASTTRALNTEAFF
>TRBV9|TRBJ1-1
CASSVERNTEAFF
>TRBV9|TRBJ1-1
CASNSRGSNTEAFF
>TRBV6-2/TRBV6-3|TRBJ1-1
CASRATGSAAEAFF
>TRBV4-3|TRBJ2-1
CASSQETSGTYNEQFF
>TRBV3-1|TRBJ1-1
CASSHRTGAPWTEAFF
>TRBV29-1|TRBJ2-3
CSVEGLAATDTQYF
>TRBV4-3|TRBJ2-2
CASSQDRGPGELFF
>TRBV7-9|TRBJ1-4
CASNNGRNEKLFF
>TRBV4-2|TRBJ2-7
CASSSSGRSYEQYF
>TRBV27|TRBJ2-1
CASSLAGAGYNEQFF
>TRBV29-1|TRBJ2-7
CSFGSYYEQYF
>TRBV29-1|TRBJ2-5
CSVETGSRETQYF
>TRBV18|TRBJ2-7
CASLDFRASSYEQYF
>TRBV7-8|TRBJ1-4
CASSLFTRDNEKLFF
>TRBV7-2|TRBJ2-7
CASSLAAGEYYEQYF
>TRBV6-2/TRBV6-3|TRBJ2-1
CASSYGTGDTFF
>TRBV20-1|TRBJ1-3
CSAIPDTFRSGNTIYF